A single count supports the clone carrying this T cell receptor (beta chain). Its specificity is unknown. The repertoire was sequenced with immunoSEQ multiplex PCR; TCRdb's copy has only in-frame clones and lacks some. The sample lists more than 550,000 clones; about 92% were seen once. The sample comes from a study of shared clonotypes between healthy human individuals. Looking at the study overall: Donors consisted of a couple of women and a few men between 18 and 49. General study results and limits: Naive subsets tended to show greater estimated richness than memory subsets. The naive CD4 repertoires of a handful of donors were compared, and around 5% of clonotypes were shared.

Naive-designated CD8 cells lacked CD45RO, were positively enriched for CCR7, and omitted terminally differentiated effector memory CD45RA+ cells. CDR3 size: 14 residues. V lost 5 bases and J 7 bases, leaving 15 bases between the germline ends. Germline CDR1 and CDR2: SGHRS and YFSETQ. The TCR comes from a man aged 30 to 39 in good health. Sequencing was done on a sample of naive CD8+ T cells sorted from blood. V is TRBV5-1 and J is TRBJ1-4; a possible D gene is TRBD1 (5 bases). The CDR3 DNA is TGCGCCAGCAGAATTGGGGGAGACGGTGAAAAACTGTTTTTT. Encoded protein: CASRIGGDGEKLFF.